The present T cell receptor beta chain was sequenced within a study of identical twins. This clonotype was counted at least ten times. The target antigen is unknown. All donors comprised healthy Caucasians. In germline, CDR1 is SGHDN, CDR2 FVKESK. This CDR3 has 15 amino acids. Trimming cost V 0 bases and J 3 bases, with 11 bases left between them. The study's findings and limits: Those out-of-frame alpha sequences shared by twins showed an excess of low generation probability. Part of the zero-insertion signal could reflect confounding by invariant MAIT and iNKT cells.

Template switching introduced a universal primer site, and the cDNA bore unique molecular identifiers. Using its own MiXCR run on the 5' RACE reads, TCRdb lists one record per CDR3 protein. The sample lists 1.5 million to 2 million distinct CDR3 sequences; less than 35% were seen once. The specimen sequenced was cord blood. This sequence joins TRBV14 and TRBJ1-2; D unresolved. The receptor was derived from a newborn girl in good health. CDR3 in amino acids: CASSQDRKGYYGYTF. DNA of the CDR3: TGTGCCAGCAGCCAAGATCGAAAAGGGTACTATGGCTACACCTTC.